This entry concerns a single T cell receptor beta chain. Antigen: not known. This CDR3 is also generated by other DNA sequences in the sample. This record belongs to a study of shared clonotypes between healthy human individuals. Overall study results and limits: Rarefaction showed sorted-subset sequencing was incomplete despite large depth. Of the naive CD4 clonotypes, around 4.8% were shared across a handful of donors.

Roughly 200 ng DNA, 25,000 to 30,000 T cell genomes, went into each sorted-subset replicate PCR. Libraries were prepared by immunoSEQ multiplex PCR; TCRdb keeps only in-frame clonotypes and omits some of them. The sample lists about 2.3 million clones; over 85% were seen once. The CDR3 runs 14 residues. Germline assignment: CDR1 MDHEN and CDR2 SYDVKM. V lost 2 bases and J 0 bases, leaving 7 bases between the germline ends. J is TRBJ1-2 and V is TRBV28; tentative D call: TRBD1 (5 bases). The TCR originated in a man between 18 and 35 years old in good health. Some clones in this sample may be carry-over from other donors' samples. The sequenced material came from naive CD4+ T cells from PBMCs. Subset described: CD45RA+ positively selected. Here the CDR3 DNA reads TGTGCCAGCAGTTTAGGGACGGCTAACTATGGCTACACCTTC. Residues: CASSLGTANYGYTF.